Here is one TCR beta chain with its context. Its target is unknown. The data were taken from a study of OX40 agonist ivuxolimab in advanced cancers. Study-level information: Patients were treated with ivuxolimab, an agonistic anti-OX40 (CD134) antibody.

Sequencing used immunoSEQ multiplex PCR; TCRdb keeps in-frame clones, though not all of them. The sample consists of about 95,000 clones, approximately 92% of them appearing once. The germline V gene encodes CDR1 SGHTA and CDR2 FQGTGA. CDR3 length equals 15 residues. Trimming took 5 bases from V and 6 from J; bases not matched to a gene: 5. Whole-study results and caveats: Researchers did not establish what antigens the expanded peripheral T cells target. More expanded clones were found, on average, in CD8+ than in CD4+ T cells. Dose levels from 0.1 to 3.0 mg/kg saw CD4+ and CD8+ blood T cells expand clonally by week 6.

The genes are TRBV7-3 and TRBJ2-1; 12 bases align to TRBD2. Material: CD4+ or CD8+ T cells sorted from blood, obtained in a trial of the OX40 agonist ivuxolimab. The sequence derives from an adult with an advanced solid tumor such as melanoma, head and neck, liver or kidney cancer. CDR3 in amino acids: CASSATSGSFNEQFF. Written as DNA, the CDR3 is TGTGCCAGCAGCGCGACTAGCGGGAGTTTCAATGAGCAGTTCTTC.